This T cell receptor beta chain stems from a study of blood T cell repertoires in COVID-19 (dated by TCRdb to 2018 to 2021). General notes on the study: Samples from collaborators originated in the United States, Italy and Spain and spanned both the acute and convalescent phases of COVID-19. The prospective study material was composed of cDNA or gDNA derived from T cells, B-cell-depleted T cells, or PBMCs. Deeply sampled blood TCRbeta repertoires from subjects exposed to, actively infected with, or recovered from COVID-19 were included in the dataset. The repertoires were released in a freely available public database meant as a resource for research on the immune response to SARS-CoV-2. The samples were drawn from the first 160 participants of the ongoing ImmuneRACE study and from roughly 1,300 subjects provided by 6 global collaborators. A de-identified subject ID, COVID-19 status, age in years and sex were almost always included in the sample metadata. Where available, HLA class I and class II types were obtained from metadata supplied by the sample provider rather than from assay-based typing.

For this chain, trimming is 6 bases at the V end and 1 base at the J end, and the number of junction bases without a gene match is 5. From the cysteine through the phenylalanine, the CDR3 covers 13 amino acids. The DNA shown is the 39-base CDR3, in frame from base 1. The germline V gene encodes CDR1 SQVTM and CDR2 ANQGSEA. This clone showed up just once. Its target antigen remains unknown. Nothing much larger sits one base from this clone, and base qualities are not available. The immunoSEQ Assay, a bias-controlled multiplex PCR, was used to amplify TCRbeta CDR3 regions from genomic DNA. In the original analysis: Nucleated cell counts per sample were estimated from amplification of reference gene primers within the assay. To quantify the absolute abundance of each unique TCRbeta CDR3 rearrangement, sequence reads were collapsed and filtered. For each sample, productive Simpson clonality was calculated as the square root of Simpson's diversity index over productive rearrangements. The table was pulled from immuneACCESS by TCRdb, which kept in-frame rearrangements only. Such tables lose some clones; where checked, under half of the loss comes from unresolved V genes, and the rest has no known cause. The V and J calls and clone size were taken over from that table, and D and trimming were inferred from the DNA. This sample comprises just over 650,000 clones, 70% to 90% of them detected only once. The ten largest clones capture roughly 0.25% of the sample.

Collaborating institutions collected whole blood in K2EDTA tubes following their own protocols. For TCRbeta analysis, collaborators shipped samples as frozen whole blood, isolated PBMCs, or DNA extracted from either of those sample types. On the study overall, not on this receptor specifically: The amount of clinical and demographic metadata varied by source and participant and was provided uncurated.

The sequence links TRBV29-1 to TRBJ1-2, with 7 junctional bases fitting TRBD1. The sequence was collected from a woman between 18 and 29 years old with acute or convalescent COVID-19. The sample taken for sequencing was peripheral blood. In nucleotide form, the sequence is TGCAGCGTCCACAGGGGAAATAACTATGGCTACACCTTC. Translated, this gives CSVHRGNNYGYTF.